The rows below give T cell receptor beta chains drawn from one sample of a study of T cell repertoires in cytomegalovirus infection. These receptors have no known antigen. TCRdb used MiXCR to reprocess the reads, holding one entry per CDR3 protein. This table has 750,000 to 950,000 distinct CDR3 sequences, about 27% appearing once. Source: cultured CD8+ T cells from PBMCs, taken from culture after CMV antigen stimulation. These receptors were obtained from a human donor in good health (CMV status not recorded). Some clones in this sample may be carry-over from other donors' samples. Each CDR3 is given with its conserved first and last residue. D genes are given only for firm matches. Only some rows state a clone size, as once, few, many or a class for expanded clones.

d_gene,v_gene,j_gene,abundance,CDR3nt,CDR3aa
TRBD1,TRBV12-3/TRBV12-4,TRBJ1-1,NA,TGTGCCAGCAGCTCAGGGGGAATGGCTGAAGCTTTCTTT,CASSSGGMAEAFF
NA,TRBV6-5,TRBJ1-1,NA,TGTGCCAGCAGTTACTCGTTCGGGAGCACTGAAGCTTTCTTT,CASSYSFGSTEAFF
TRBD1,TRBV12-3/TRBV12-4,TRBJ2-7,NA,TGTGCCAGCAGGTCACAGGGGGCGGACTACGAGCAGTACTTC,CASRSQGADYEQYF
NA,TRBV27,TRBJ2-1,few,TGTGCCATCGCTACAGGGTATGAGCAGTTCTTC,CAIATGYEQFF
NA,TRBV27,TRBJ1-3,NA,TGTGCCAGCAGTTCGACGTCTTCTGGAAACACCATATATTTT,CASSSTSSGNTIYF
NA,TRBV5-1,TRBJ2-1,NA,TGCGCCAGCAGCTTTTCACCGGACAGCGGCTCCTACAATGAGCAGTTCTTC,CASSFSPDSGSYNEQFF
NA,TRBV15,TRBJ2-5,NA,TGTGCCACCAGCAGTCCCTTTCATGGGCAGCAAGAGACCCAGTACTTC,CATSSPFHGQQETQYF
TRBD2,TRBV6-1,TRBJ2-1,few,TGTGCCAGCAGGGACGGGGGGGCGTTGTCCTACAATGAGCAGTTCTTC,CASRDGGALSYNEQFF
NA,TRBV6-1,TRBJ1-2,NA,TGTGCCAGCAGTGCTTGGGGCCAGGCCGTGGGCTATGGCTACACCTTC,CASSAWGQAVGYGYTF
NA,TRBV4-1,TRBJ2-5,few,TGCGCCAGCAGCCAAGAGGACCATCGGGGAGAGACCCAGTACTTC,CASSQEDHRGETQYF
TRBD1,TRBV11-2,TRBJ1-4,few,TGTGCCAGCAGCCGAACAGGGGAAGGGAGTGAAAAACTGTTTTTT,CASSRTGEGSEKLFF
NA,TRBV6-6,TRBJ1-5,few,TGTGCCAGCAGGAGGGACTTGGATCAGCCCCAGCATTTT,CASRRDLDQPQHF
TRBD1,TRBV12-3/TRBV12-4,TRBJ2-2,few,TGTGCCAGCAGTATCAAACCCGGGACAGACAACACCGGGGAGCTGTTTTTT,CASSIKPGTDNTGELFF
TRBD2,TRBV7-9,TRBJ2-1,NA,TGTGCCAGCAAACAAGCGGGGCCATCCCTCTACAATGAGCAGTTCTTC,CASKQAGPSLYNEQFF
TRBD2,TRBV4-2,TRBJ2-7,NA,TGTGCCAGCAGCCAAGGGAGTGGCGGGGGGGCTTACGAGCAGTACTTC,CASSQGSGGGAYEQYF
TRBD2,TRBV7-9,TRBJ2-5,few,TGTGCCAGCAGCTTAATAAGCGGGGGACGGGAGACCCAGTACTTC,CASSLISGGRETQYF
NA,TRBV27,TRBJ1-5,NA,TGTGCCAGCAGTCGCGGTGGACAGCGCAATCAGCCCCAGCATTTT,CASSRGGQRNQPQHF
NA,TRBV24-1,TRBJ2-6,NA,TGTGCCACCAGTGACCGCCGACAGGCCTCTGGGGCCAACGTCCTGACTTTC,CATSDRRQASGANVLTF
NA,TRBV6-1,TRBJ1-3,few,TGTGCCAGCAGTGAAGCTACACTCTCTGGAAACACCATATATTTT,CASSEATLSGNTIYF
NA,TRBV7-2,TRBJ1-2,many,TGTGCCAGCAGCTTAGGCCAGCCTTTCTATGGCTACACCTTC,CASSLGQPFYGYTF
TRBD1,TRBV7-8,TRBJ2-2,NA,TGTGCCAGCAGCGTCGGACAGGGGGCGGGCACCGGGGAGCTGTTTTTT,CASSVGQGAGTGELFF
NA,TRBV6-8,TRBJ2-2,NA,TGTGCCGGCAGTTCCCTAGTGAACACCGGGGAGCTGTTTTTT,CAGSSLVNTGELFF
NA,TRBV14,TRBJ1-1,NA,TGTGCCAGCAGCCAAGACCTAGACAGGACCATGAACACTGAAGCTTTCTTT,CASSQDLDRTMNTEAFF
TRBD1,TRBV27,TRBJ1-2,NA,TGTGCCAGCAGCCCCGGGACAGGGATATCGGTTAACTATGGCTACACCTTC,CASSPGTGISVNYGYTF
NA,TRBV6-2/TRBV6-3,TRBJ2-1,NA,TGTGCCAGCTACAGAGGGGGGGAATACAATGAGCAGTTCTTC,CASYRGGEYNEQFF
NA,TRBV6-6,TRBJ2-5,few,TGTGCCAGCAGTTACTCCCAGGGGAGCCAAGAGACCCAGTACTTC,CASSYSQGSQETQYF
NA,TRBV7-9,TRBJ2-2,few,TGTGCCAGCAGCTTAGAAAATAGCTTCACCGGGGAGCTGTTTTTT,CASSLENSFTGELFF
TRBD1,TRBV12-3/TRBV12-4,TRBJ1-6,many,TGTGCCAGCAGTCTAGGACAGGACGTGCTGCAGCCATATAATTCACCCCTCCACTTT,CASSLGQDVLQPYNSPLHF
NA,TRBV7-9,TRBJ1-1,few,TGTGCCAGCAGCTTTCGAGGGGGAGGCCTGGAAGCTTTCTTT,CASSFRGGGLEAFF
NA,TRBV6-2/TRBV6-3,TRBJ2-1,NA,TGTGCCAGCAGTTGGGATCGGGGGCTCAATGAGCAGTTCTTC,CASSWDRGLNEQFF
NA,TRBV4-1,TRBJ2-2,NA,TGCGCCAGCAGCCAAGATTTCGGGGTGAGCGGGGAGCTGTTTTTT,CASSQDFGVSGELFF
NA,TRBV2,TRBJ2-5,few,TGTGCCAGCTTGCGACAGGCTACCCAACGGGAGACCCAGTACTTC,CASLRQATQRETQYF
TRBD1,TRBV5-1,TRBJ2-2,NA,TGCGCCAGCAGCGCTACGACAGGGTTAACCGGGGAGCTGTTTTTT,CASSATTGLTGELFF
NA,TRBV27,TRBJ1-2,NA,TGTGCCAGCAGTTTCCAGGGGTCCATCTATGGCTACACCTTC,CASSFQGSIYGYTF
TRBD1,TRBV7-9,TRBJ1-1,many,TGTGCCAGCAGGGAGGGACAGCAGAACACTGAAGCTTTCTTT,CASREGQQNTEAFF
NA,TRBV7-6,TRBJ2-3,few,TGTGCCAGCAGCTTAGAAGGGGGGTCCCGAGATACGCAGTATTTT,CASSLEGGSRDTQYF
TRBD1,TRBV7-6,TRBJ1-1,NA,TGTGCCAGCAGGTCGGGACAGGGGAACACTGAAGCTTTCTTT,CASRSGQGNTEAFF
TRBD2,TRBV24-1,TRBJ2-3,medium-sized,TGTGCCACCTCACGGACTAGCGGGGGTGTGACAGATACGCAGTATTTT,CATSRTSGGVTDTQYF
NA,TRBV28,TRBJ2-3,few,TGTGCCACCGAACTCGGGTCAAGCACAGATACGCAGTATTTT,CATELGSSTDTQYF
NA,TRBV27,TRBJ1-2,NA,TGTGCCAGCAGCAAGACAGTCCGCTATGGCTACACCTTC,CASSKTVRYGYTF
NA,TRBV11-2,TRBJ1-1,few,TGTGCCAGCAGCTTAGACCCGTGGCAGACCAACACTGAAGCTTTCTTT,CASSLDPWQTNTEAFF
NA,TRBV19,TRBJ1-6,NA,TGTGCCAGTAGTATGGTGTTGACGGATTCACCCCTCCACTTT,CASSMVLTDSPLHF
TRBD1,TRBV7-8,TRBJ1-1,many,TGTGCCAGCACCCTCGCGACAGGGACGTACACTGAAGCTTTCTTT,CASTLATGTYTEAFF
TRBD2,TRBV7-2,TRBJ2-1,many,TGTGCCAGCAGCCCGGGGGCGGGGGGGGACAATGAGCAGTTCTTC,CASSPGAGGDNEQFF
NA,TRBV7-9,TRBJ1-1,many,TGTGCCAGCAGCTTAGGTGGGCAGGGGAAAGGCACTGAAGCTTTCTTT,CASSLGGQGKGTEAFF
TRBD1,TRBV6-6,TRBJ1-1,NA,TGTGCCAGCAGTTATTCGACAGGGAGGCCTGAAGCTTTCTTT,CASSYSTGRPEAFF
NA,TRBV7-9,TRBJ1-5,few,TGTGCCAGCAGCTTAGTAGTTCGGGAGGACGATCAGCCCCAGCATTTT,CASSLVVREDDQPQHF
NA,TRBV2,TRBJ2-5,NA,TGTGCCAGCAGTGATGGTATGCAGGACGAGACCCAGTACTTC,CASSDGMQDETQYF
NA,TRBV28,TRBJ1-3,many,TGTGCCAGCAAAAGCACCGGGGGCTCTGGAAACACCATATATTTT,CASKSTGGSGNTIYF
NA,TRBV19,TRBJ1-5,NA,TGTGCCACGGGAATAGGGCTCAATAGCAATCAGCCCCAGCATTTT,CATGIGLNSNQPQHF
TRBD2,TRBV4-2,TRBJ2-5,few,TGTGCCAGCAGCCCAGACATTAGCGGGGGGCGGGAGACCCAGTACTTC,CASSPDISGGRETQYF
NA,TRBV7-9,TRBJ1-2,NA,TGTGCCAGCAGCTTAGCGCGGGAGGGAAGCACCGGCTACACCTTC,CASSLAREGSTGYTF
NA,TRBV6-5,TRBJ1-6,NA,TGTGCCAGCAGTTACTCGGGCCAGGGAGGCAATTCACCCCTCCACTTT,CASSYSGQGGNSPLHF
TRBD2,TRBV9,TRBJ2-3,NA,TGTGCCAGCAGCGTAGCGGGGGGGCTAGTCAGCACAGATACGCAGTATTTT,CASSVAGGLVSTDTQYF
TRBD1,TRBV5-5,TRBJ2-3,NA,TGTGCCAGCAGCCCGGACAGGGGGGGAGATACGCAGTATTTT,CASSPDRGGDTQYF